This T cell receptor beta chain stems from a study of CD8+ T cells in alopecia areata. Looking at the study overall: Tofacitinib therapy took 6 to 18 months; 6 months off drug came after. Overall study findings and caveats: Clonality was higher in lesional than normal scalp, especially in alopecia totalis/universalis.

This sample's treatment: oral pan-JAK inhibitor, 5-10 mg twice daily. Reverse transcription of extracted RNA yielded cDNA, which provided the sequencing template. Clones were read by immunoSEQ multiplex PCR, and TCRdb kept only the in-frame ones, dropping some. The sample has about 210,000 clones; 64% are singletons. Germline V gives CDR1 ENHRY, CDR2 SYGVKD. V lost 8 bases, J lost 1 base, and 11 bases lay in between. The CDR3 is made up of 14 amino acids. A note on this clone: No antigen is known for it.

This material consisted of CD4+ T cells sorted from blood, taken at week 4, from a patient treated with tofacitinib. The chain employs TRBV10-3 and TRBJ2-2, with D possibly matching TRBD2 (6 bases). This receptor was identified in a human donor with alopecia areata. The CDR3 here is CAIRGELNTGELFF. The CDR3 nucleotides read TGTGCCATCCGCGGGGAACTGAACACCGGGGAGCTGTTTTTT.